This TCR beta chain was sequenced during a study of T-cell reconstitution after alpha-beta-depleted transplantation in children. General study findings and limits: After transplant, at about two months, alpha-beta T cells were reportedly derived from several hundred expanded graft clones. T-cell counts and diversity at one year following transplant were attributed mainly to newly produced T cells. It was surviving recipient T cells and thymic progenitors that gave some patients high TCRbeta diversity at day 60.

This CDR3 spans 17 amino acids. The V gene end was trimmed by 0 bases and the J gene end by 8 bases; junction bases not matched to a gene: 12. Germline V gene lookup returns CDR1 ENHRY and CDR2 SYGVKD. Preparing the TCRbeta library involved the use of unique molecular identifiers. TCRdb re-analysed the PCR reads in MiXCR, keeping a single row per CDR3 protein. This sample has about 420,000 distinct CDR3 sequences, with roughly 16% found just once. This clonotype was counted ten times or more. Its matching antigen is unknown. Sequencing used PBMCs, mostly from graft donor cells, obtained 360 days after TCRalphabeta/CD19-depleted stem cell transplant. This receptor was taken from a boy in the first two years of life who had a stem cell transplant for Wiskott-Aldrich syndrome, so the T cells may come from the graft donor. This chain links TRBV10-3 with TRBJ2-4, with TRBD2 matching 8 bases. CDR3 amino acids: CAISESPPGTSKYIQYF. The CDR3 nucleotides are TGTGCCATCAGTGAGTCGCCCCCGGGGACTAGTAAATACATTCAGTACTTC.